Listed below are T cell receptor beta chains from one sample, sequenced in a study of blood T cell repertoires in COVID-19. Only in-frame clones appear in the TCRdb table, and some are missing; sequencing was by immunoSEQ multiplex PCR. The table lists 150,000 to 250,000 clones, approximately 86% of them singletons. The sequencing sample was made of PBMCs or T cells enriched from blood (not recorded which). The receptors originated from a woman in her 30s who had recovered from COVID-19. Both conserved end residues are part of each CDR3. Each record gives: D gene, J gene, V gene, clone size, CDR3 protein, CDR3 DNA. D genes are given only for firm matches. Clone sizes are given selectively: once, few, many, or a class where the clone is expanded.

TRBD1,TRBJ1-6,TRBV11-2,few,CASSLLRQGLNSPLHF,TGTGCCAGCAGCTTACTCCGACAGGGGCTTAATTCACCCCTCCACTTT
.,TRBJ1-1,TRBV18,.,CASSPWGVNTEAFF,TGTGCCAGCTCACCATGGGGGGTGAACACTGAAGCTTTCTTT
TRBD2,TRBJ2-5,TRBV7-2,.,CASSAPGLAVQTQYF,TGTGCCAGCAGCGCCCCGGGACTAGCCGTTCAGACCCAGTACTTC
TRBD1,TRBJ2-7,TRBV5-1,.,CASSWGQGGTYEQYF,TGCGCCAGCAGCTGGGGACAGGGTGGGACCTACGAGCAGTACTTC
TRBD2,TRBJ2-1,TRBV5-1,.,CASSWGTLLAGVYNEQFF,TGCGCCAGCAGCTGGGGGACCCTTCTAGCGGGCGTCTACAATGAGCAGTTCTTC
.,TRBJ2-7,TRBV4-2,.,CASSPRLDSSYEQYF,TGTGCCAGCAGCCCTAGACTGGACTCCTCCTACGAGCAGTACTTC
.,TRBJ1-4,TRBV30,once,CAWRPTSGTNEKLFF,TGTGCCTGGAGACCAACGTCAGGGACAAATGAAAAACTGTTTTTT
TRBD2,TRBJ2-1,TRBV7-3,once,CASSSSGRASYNEQFF,TGTGCCAGCAGCTCTAGCGGGAGGGCCTCCTACAATGAGCAGTTCTTC
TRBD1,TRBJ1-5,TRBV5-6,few,CASSYWTGQLGNQPQHF,TGTGCCAGCAGCTACTGGACAGGGCAATTGGGCAATCAGCCCCAGCATTTT
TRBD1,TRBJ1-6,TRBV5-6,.,CASSLWQGAHNSPLHF,TGTGCCAGCAGCTTGTGGCAGGGGGCCCATAATTCACCCCTCCACTTT
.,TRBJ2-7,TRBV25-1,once,CASSEYGYEQYF,TGTGCCAGCAGTGAATACGGCTACGAGCAGTACTTC
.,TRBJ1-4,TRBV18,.,CASSPLGQGNEKLFF,TGTGCCAGCTCACCATTGGGGCAGGGCAATGAAAAACTGTTTTTT
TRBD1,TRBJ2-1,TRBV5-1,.,CASRGQGNYNEQFF,TGCGCCAGCAGAGGACAGGGGAACTACAATGAGCAGTTCTTC
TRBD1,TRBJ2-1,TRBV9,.,CASSDSDRGNEQFF,TGTGCCAGCAGCGACTCTGACAGGGGAAATGAGCAGTTCTTC
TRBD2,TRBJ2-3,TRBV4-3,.,CASSPLAGETDTQYF,TGCGCCAGCAGCCCCCTAGCGGGAGAGACAGATACGCAGTATTTT
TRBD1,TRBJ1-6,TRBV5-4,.,CASSFWTGGYSYNSPLHF,TGTGCCAGCAGCTTTTGGACAGGGGGCTACTCCTATAATTCACCCCTCCACTTT
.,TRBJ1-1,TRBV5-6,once,CASSLGRVGWNTEALF,TGTGCCAGCAGCTTGGGCAGGGTAGGGTGGAACACTGAAGCTCTCTTT
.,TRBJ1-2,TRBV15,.,CATSRGGTSYGYTF,TGTGCCACCAGCAGAGGAGGGACATCCTATGGCTACACCTTC
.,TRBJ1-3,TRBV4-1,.,CASSPGRGRTGNTIYF,TGCGCCAGCAGCCCCGGTCGGGGAAGGACTGGAAACACCATATATTTT
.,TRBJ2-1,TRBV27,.,CASRPSHLVGNEQFF,TGTGCCAGCAGGCCATCTCATTTGGTCGGGAATGAGCAGTTCTTC
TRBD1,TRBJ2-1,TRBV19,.,CASSIDREFNEQFF,TGTGCCAGTAGTATCGACAGGGAATTCAATGAGCAGTTCTTC
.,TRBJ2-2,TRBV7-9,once,CASSLSAGSNTGELFF,TGTGCCAGCAGCTTATCCGCGGGTTCGAACACCGGGGAGCTGTTTTTT
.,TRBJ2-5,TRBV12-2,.,CASRLKGQGGETQYF,TGTGCAAGTCGCTTAAAAGGACAGGGTGGAGAGACCCAGTACTTC
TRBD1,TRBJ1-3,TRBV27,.,CASRGTGKSSGNTIYF,TGTGCCAGCAGAGGGACAGGCAAGAGCTCTGGAAACACCATATATTTT